This TCR beta chain was captured by sequencing in a study of T-cell reconstitution after alpha-beta-depleted transplantation in children. Unique molecular identifiers were built into the TCRbeta library. TCRdb re-analysed the PCR reads in MiXCR, keeping a single row per CDR3 protein. The data contain approximately 350,000 distinct CDR3 sequences, 10% to 15% of them seen just once; the ten biggest clones take up about 3.9%. Trimming removed 3 bases at V and 4 bases at J, with 11 bases between. The CDR3 length is 14 residues. The germline V gene has CDR1 LGHNA and CDR2 YSLEER. Sequenced material: PBMCs, taken from the stem cell graft. V and J are TRBV4-3 and TRBJ2-3; D unresolved. This sequence was found in a human donor who donated a stem cell graft to a child with Fanconi anemia. The CDR3: CASSHQTGPDTQYF. Here the CDR3 DNA reads TGCGCCAGCAGCCACCAGACCGGCCCAGATACGCAGTATTTT.